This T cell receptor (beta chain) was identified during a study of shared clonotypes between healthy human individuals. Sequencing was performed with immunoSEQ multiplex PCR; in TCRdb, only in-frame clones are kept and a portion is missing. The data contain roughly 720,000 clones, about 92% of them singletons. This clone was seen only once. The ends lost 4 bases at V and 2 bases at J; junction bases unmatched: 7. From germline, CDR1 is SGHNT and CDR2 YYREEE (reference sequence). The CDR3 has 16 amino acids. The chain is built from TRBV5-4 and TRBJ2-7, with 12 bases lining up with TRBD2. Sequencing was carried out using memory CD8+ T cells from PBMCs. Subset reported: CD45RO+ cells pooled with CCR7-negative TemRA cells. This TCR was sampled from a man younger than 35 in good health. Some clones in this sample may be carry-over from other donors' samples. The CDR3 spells CASSPTWTSGTYEQYF. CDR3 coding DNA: TGTGCCAGCAGCCCGACTTGGACTAGCGGGACCTACGAGCAGTACTTC.